The source of this T cell receptor beta chain is a study of beta chain features in type 1 diabetes (dated by TCRdb to 2016 to 2019). Some background on the complete study: Mean age, gender distribution, total cell number and subset yield did not differ between patients and healthy donors. A total of 107,917,701 sorted cells were examined across all samples, and RNA yield correlated strongly with the number of cells per subset. The study compared TCRB repertoires of sorted circulating CD4+ T cell subsets between recently diagnosed type 1 diabetes patients and matched healthy donors. Whereas all 28 donors provided naive and central memory subsets, regulatory and stem cell-like memory subsets were isolated from just 8 patients and roughly eight healthy donors. Broad study findings and their caveats: The naive, central memory and regulatory TCRB repertoires appeared to resemble one another more closely among patients than among healthy donors. HLA sub-analyses involved small numbers of individuals, so any influence of HLA type on TCRB rearrangement remained unresolved. Sequencing cDNA rather than genomic DNA could over-represent highly expressing activated cells, although activation and CD3 levels did not differ between groups. In all four CD4+ subsets, TCRB CDR3 length was moderately but significantly shorter in type 1 diabetes patients. PCR may preferentially amplify shorter templates, but because patient and control samples were amplified and corrected together, any resulting skew would affect both groups equally. Patients with type 1 diabetes made fewer insertions and deleted more nucleotides at VDJ recombination sites, implying thymic rearrangement abnormalities.

This clone was counted a few times. Its binding antigen is unknown. No base quality information exists; no much larger clone differs at one position. All of the isolated RNA was reverse transcribed with the High Capacity cDNA Reverse Transcription Kit, so expressed TCRB transcripts were sequenced. Deep immunoSEQ sequencing was performed on naive, central memory and regulatory T cell samples, with an average of roughly 4 million total reads per sample. After sorted cells were lysed in RLT buffer, RNA was extracted with DNase-treated RNeasy Micro or Mini kits, with the choice depending on cell number. Each cell subset was processed on its own to prevent cross-contamination, while patient and healthy donor samples were processed together. The immunoSEQ multiplex PCR was used to amplify TCRB sequences from cDNA, generating 87-bp fragments that spanned the CDR3 region. The amplicons were sequenced using the Illumina HiSeq platform. The authors' pipeline ran thus. Synthetic template baselines were used to correct PCR bias computationally, reads within Hamming distance 2 were collapsed together, and singletons that could not be merged were discarded. Reads were aligned against IMGT so that V, D and J genes, CDR3 length and insertions or deletions at six rearrangement sites could be assigned. Within each subset, clonotype counts were normalized to sorted cell number, after which true diversity and Gini coefficients were computed with the tcR R package. Repertoire sharing was quantified using the overlap coefficient calculated on TCRB nucleotide sequences. The table comes from immuneACCESS by way of TCRdb, which keeps in-frame sequences with V and J called. Part of the clones is missing from these tables; in studies checked, under half for an unresolved V gene and the rest for unknown reasons. V and J calls and clone size come straight from that table; D and trimming were deduced from the DNA. The sample profile shows about 160,000 clones; 7.5% to 9.5% of them were found once. Of the sample, over 2% falls within the top ten clones.

Each donor gave one peripheral blood draw, averaging around 120 mL, which was collected into heparinised tubes. A BD FACSAria II was used to sort naive, central memory, regulatory and stem cell-like memory CD4+ T cells with a panel that included CD45RO, CCR7, CD25, CD127, CD95 and CD27. All sorted populations exceeded 98% purity. PBMCs were isolated immediately by Lymphoprep density gradient centrifugation and stained directly without culture. So that batch effects would be minimized, each experiment stained and sorted samples in pairs, pairing one healthy donor with one patient. V sheds 5 bases and J sheds 5 bases, leaving 13 bases between their ends. The CDR3 runs 14 residues from the cysteine to the phenylalanine. Kept here is only the CDR3 DNA, which spans 42 bases and is read in frame from base 1. Based on the germline V gene (reference sequence), the CDR1 and CDR2 sequences are SEHNR and FQNEAQ.

The TCR originated in a woman in her late teens or twenties in good health. Material for sequencing was central memory CD4+ T cells from blood. Recombination linked TRBV7-9 to TRBJ2-1; TRBD2 is a weak D gene call, 6 bases matching. The sequence in DNA is TGTGCCAGCAGCGACGGGGCGGGAAACAATGAGCAGTTCTTC. Its amino acids are CASSDGAGNNEQFF. With all but the CDR3 taken from the reference TRBV7-9 and TRBJ2-1 genes, the full variable domain is: DTGVSQNPRHKITKRGQNVTFRCDPISEHNRLYWYRQTLGQGPEFLTYFQNEAQLEKSRLLSDRFSAERPKGSFSTLEIQRTEQGDSAMYLCASSDGAGNNEQFFGPGTRLTVL.